The clone carrying this TCR beta chain showed up just a few times. Its target is unknown. A read error is possible here, since a much larger clone lies one base away. This specimen belongs to a study of tumor and adjacent non-tumor tissue in lung cancer. Study background: Patients comprised roughly 12 adenocarcinoma, a couple of squamous cell carcinoma and 1 small cell lung cancer. Patients were aged 31 to 76, ten or so men and about five women, stage I to III. Study-level points and caveats: Significantly higher TCR diversity was found in tumor than normal lung.

RNA was extracted from bulk tissue without any cell sorting. Chemotherapy-naive patients with new lung cancer underwent thoracic surgery in China, August–November 2014. The library came from three nested PCR rounds adapted from ARM-PCR protocols. From the multiplex PCR reads, TCRdb called clonotypes with MiXCR, one entry per CDR3 protein. This sample has tens of thousands of distinct CDR3 sequences, with around three quarters found just once. Germline-derived CDR1 and CDR2 are MNHNS and SASEGT. The CDR3 is 15 amino acids. The trim removed 2 bases at V and 4 bases at J, leaving 6 bases unmatched. The TCR was taken from a man aged 55-75 years with non-small cell lung cancer. The source material was lung tumor tissue. The genes are TRBV6-1 and TRBJ2-7, with 9 bases lining up with TRBD2. CDR3 region: CASSERPSGKYEQYF. CDR3 sequence (DNA): TGTGCCAGCAGTGAACGGCCTAGCGGGAAATACGAGCAGTACTTC.